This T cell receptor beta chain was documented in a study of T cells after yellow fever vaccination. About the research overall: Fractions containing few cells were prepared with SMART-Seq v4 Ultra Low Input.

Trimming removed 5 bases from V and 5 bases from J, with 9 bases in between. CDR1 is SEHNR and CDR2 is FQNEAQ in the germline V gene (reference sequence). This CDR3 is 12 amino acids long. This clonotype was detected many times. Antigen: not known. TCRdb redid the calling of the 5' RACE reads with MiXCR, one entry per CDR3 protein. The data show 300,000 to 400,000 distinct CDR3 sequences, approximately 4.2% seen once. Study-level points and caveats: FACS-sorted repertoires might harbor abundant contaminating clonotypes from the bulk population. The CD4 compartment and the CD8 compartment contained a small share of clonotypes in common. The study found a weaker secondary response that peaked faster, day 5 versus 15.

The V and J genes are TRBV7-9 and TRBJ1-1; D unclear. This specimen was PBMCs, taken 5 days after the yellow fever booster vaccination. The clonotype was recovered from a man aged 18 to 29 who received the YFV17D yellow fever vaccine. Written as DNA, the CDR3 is TGTGCCAGCAGCCTCTGGGTGACTGAAGCTTTCTTT. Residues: CASSLWVTEAFF.